A selection of T cell receptor beta chains follows, all from one sample in a study of breast tumors, draining lymph nodes, adjacent tissues. TCRdb recomputed calls from the multiplex PCR reads with MiXCR, one row per CDR3 protein. This sample carries more than 50,000 distinct CDR3 sequences, approximately 45% of them seen once, and the ten largest clones take 10% to 13%. The source material was breast tumor tissue. These receptors came from a female donor with breast cancer. Some clones in this sample may be carry-over from other donors' samples. CDR3s include the opening cysteine and the closing phenylalanine or tryptophan. A D gene is named only where the DNA matches it firmly. Rows give clone size only sometimes, using once, few, many, or a class for an expanded clone.

abundance	d_gene	j_gene	v_gene	CDR3nt	CDR3aa
many	.	TRBJ2-7	TRBV30	TGTGCCTGGAGTGTAAATCGTCGAGCGGGTCCCTCCTACGAGCAGTACTTC	CAWSVNRRAGPSYEQYF
many	.	TRBJ2-3	TRBV4-1	TGCGCCAGCAGCCAAGAAGATCAGCGGCAGTATTTT	CASSQEDQRQYF
.	.	TRBJ1-1	TRBV10-3	TGTGCCAGTAAAAGGGATCTGAACACTGAAGCTTTCTTT	CASKRDLNTEAFF
.	.	TRBJ2-2	TRBV5-1	TGCGCCAGCAGCCCCGAAGGGCATGCCGGGGAGCTGTTTTTT	CASSPEGHAGELFF
.	TRBD2	TRBJ2-7	TRBV7-9	TGTGCCAGCAGCGGGACTAGCGGGATTCAGATCTTCTACGAGCAGTACTTC	CASSGTSGIQIFYEQYF
few	.	TRBJ1-6	TRBV14	TGTGCCAGCAGCCAAGATTTCTATTCACCCCTCCACTTT	CASSQDFYSPLHF
.	TRBD1	TRBJ2-7	TRBV6-2/TRBV6-3	TGTGCCAGCAGGAAAAAGGGACAGGGATTCCGCGAGCAGTACTTC	CASRKKGQGFREQYF
many	.	TRBJ2-3	TRBV7-6	TGTGCCAGCAGCCCTCAGGGGACAGATACGCAGTATTTT	CASSPQGTDTQYF
.	TRBD1	TRBJ1-1	TRBV3-1	TGTGCCAGCAGCCCGGGACAGGGGGTGAACACTGAAGCTTTCTTT	CASSPGQGVNTEAFF
many	TRBD1	TRBJ1-5	TRBV6-5	TGTGCCAGTCAGACTCGAACCGGACAGGCGCATCAGCCCCAGCATTTT	CASQTRTGQAHQPQHF
many	.	TRBJ2-1	TRBV9	TGTGCCAGCAGCGTTAATGGCCATATATGGGATGAGCAGTTCTTC	CASSVNGHIWDEQFF
many	.	TRBJ2-1	TRBV12-3/TRBV12-4	TGTGCCAGCAGTTTGTCGGGTAGCGTCAATGAGCAGTTCTTC	CASSLSGSVNEQFF
.	.	TRBJ2-5	TRBV10-2	TGCGCCGTTGGCCTAAACATGAGGGAGACCCAGTACTTC	CAVGLNMRETQYF
many	TRBD2	TRBJ2-7	TRBV30	TGTGCCTTACCGGGACTAGCGGGAGAAGAGCAGTACTTC	CALPGLAGEEQYF
.	TRBD2	TRBJ2-1	TRBV20-1	TGCAGTGCTCGACGGCTAGCGGGGAGAGCGAATGAGCAGTTCTTC	CSARRLAGRANEQFF
many	TRBD2	TRBJ2-1	TRBV7-2	TGTGCCAGCAGTACAGCGGGGACTAGCGGGAGGCATGAGCAGTTCTTC	CASSTAGTSGRHEQFF
.	TRBD1	TRBJ2-5	TRBV7-9	TGTGCTAGCAGCTTAGTGGGACAGCTAGGAGAGACCCAGCACTTC	CASSLVGQLGETQHF
many	.	TRBJ1-2	TRBV7-9	TGTGCCAGCAGCTTAGTTCGGGGTGGCTACACCTTC	CASSLVRGGYTF
.	.	TRBJ1-6	TRBV7-9	TGCGCCAGCAGCCAAGGGGCCATAGGGGCGGATTCACCCCTCCACTTT	CASSQGAIGADSPLHF
many	TRBD2	TRBJ2-3	TRBV20-1	TGCAGTGCTAGTACGCGTAGCGGGAGGGATAGAGATACGCAGTATTTT	CSASTRSGRDRDTQYF
many	TRBD2	TRBJ2-5	TRBV19	TGTGCCAGTAGGTCTGCGGGAGGGCCTTCGGAAGAGACCCAGTACTTC	CASRSAGGPSEETQYF
.	.	TRBJ2-5	TRBV7-8	TGTGCCAGCACCCTAGGGGGGACAGGGGCGGGAGGGCAAGAGACCCAGTACTTC	CASTLGGTGAGGQETQYF
many	.	TRBJ1-5	TRBV20-1	TGCAGTGCTAGAGCCGCGTCGGGTGGGGGCGACCAGCCCCAGCATTTT	CSARAASGGGDQPQHF
.	.	TRBJ1-2	TRBV7-9	TGTGCCAGCAGCCTAATGCAGGCAGACACCTATGGCTACCCCTTC	CASSLMQADTYGYPF
many	.	TRBJ1-3	TRBV27	TGTGCCAGCAGTCCGGCCTCAAAAGGAAACACCATATATTTT	CASSPASKGNTIYF
many	TRBD2	TRBJ2-3	TRBV14	TGTGCCAGCAGTCTCACAGCGGGAGTGATCACAGATACGCAGTATTTT	CASSLTAGVITDTQYF
many	TRBD2	TRBJ2-3	TRBV20-1	TGCAGTGCCGAGACCGGACTAGCGGAGAGCACAGATACGCAGTATTTT	CSAETGLAESTDTQYF
.	TRBD2	TRBJ2-3	TRBV9	TGTGCCAGCAGCCTTGAGGGAGGGCATACCACAGATACGCAGTATTTT	CASSLEGGHTTDTQYF
few	.	TRBJ1-6	TRBV15	TGTGCCACCAGCAGAGCTACGTCACCCCTCCACTTT	CATSRATSPLHF
once	TRBD1	TRBJ1-6	TRBV20-1	TGCAGTGCTAACAGGGGTTCACCCCTCCACTTT	CSANRGSPLHF
.	.	TRBJ1-4	TRBV5-6	TGTGCCAGCAGCTTACTCTCGGGGTCCACTACAACTAATGAAAAACTGTTTTTT	CASSLLSGSTTTNEKLFF
.	TRBD1	TRBJ1-6	TRBV18	TGTGCCAGCTCGCCCGGGACAGGAGGGGGATCACCCCTCCACTTT	CASSPGTGGGSPLHF
many	TRBD1	TRBJ2-7	TRBV4-1	TGCGCCAGCCGCCCATCCCTGGGACAGGGGACCTACGAGCAGTACTTC	CASRPSLGQGTYEQYF
.	.	TRBJ2-7	TRBV5-8	TGTGCCAGCAGCAGAAAACTATCGGGGTCCTACGAGCAGTACTTC	CASSRKLSGSYEQYF
many	.	TRBJ1-2	TRBV6-2/TRBV6-3	TGTGCCAGCAGTTACGACGAGACTGCCTATGGCTACACCTTC	CASSYDETAYGYTF
many	TRBD2	TRBJ2-1	TRBV7-2	TGTGCCAGCAGCTCAATAGCGGGTGATGAGCAGTTCTTC	CASSSIAGDEQFF
.	.	TRBJ1-1	TRBV7-3	TGTGCCAGCAGCGCGCAGGGTTCGACTGAAGCTTTCTTT	CASSAQGSTEAFF
many	TRBD1	TRBJ2-2	TRBV9	TGTGCCAGCAGCCCTGGACAGGACCGCACCGGGGAGCTGTTTTTT	CASSPGQDRTGELFF
many	.	TRBJ2-3	TRBV9	TGTGCCAGCAGCGTCTCCGGTTTCACAGATACGCAGTATTTT	CASSVSGFTDTQYF
.	.	TRBJ2-1	TRBV3-1	TGTGCCAGCAGCCAAGGTAGGGACTGGGAACTTAACAATGAGCAGTTCTTC	CASSQGRDWELNNEQFF
.	TRBD2	TRBJ2-3	TRBV12-3/TRBV12-4	TGTGCCAGCAGTTTGATAGCGGGTGACAATGAGCAGTATTTT	CASSLIAGDNEQYF
many	.	TRBJ1-3	TRBV7-9	TGTGCCAGCAGCTTGGCCGGGACATGGACCATATATTTT	CASSLAGTWTIYF
many	.	TRBJ1-6	TRBV12-3/TRBV12-4	TGTGCCAGCACCCCCGGAGGGGCAGGGTCCTATAATTCACCCCTCCACTTT	CASTPGGAGSYNSPLHF
.	.	TRBJ1-5	TRBV7-8	TGTGCCAGCAGCTTAGAGCAAAATAGCAATCAGCCCCAGCATTTT	CASSLEQNSNQPQHF
.	.	TRBJ2-7	TRBV12-3/TRBV12-4	TGTGCGAGCAGTTTAAGCGGTGAGACCGAGCAGTACTTC	CASSLSGETEQYF
.	TRBD2	TRBJ2-3	TRBV20-1	TGCGGCGCTACTAGCGGGAGTGACACAGATACGCAGTATTTT	CGATSGSDTDTQYF
few	TRBD2	TRBJ2-1	TRBV28	TGTGCCAGCAGGGGGGGTAGCGGGACACATGAGCAGTTCTTC	CASRGGSGTHEQFF
.	.	TRBJ2-3	TRBV7-2	TGTGCCAGCAGCTCCAGTGGACAGGCGGGGAGGCAATCAGCCCCAGGCACAGATACGCAGTATTTT	CASSSSGQAGRQSAPGTDTQYF
.	.	TRBJ1-5	TRBV2	TGTGCCAGCAGTGAAGGTTTAGGGGTTCAGCCCCAGCATTTT	CASSEGLGVQPQHF
large	TRBD1	TRBJ2-7	TRBV10-3	TGTGCCATCGGGGACAGACTCTACGAGCAGTACTTC	CAIGDRLYEQYF
.	TRBD2	TRBJ2-7	TRBV9	TGTGCCAGCAGCGTAGTCGGGGGGTCCTACGAGCAGTACTTC	CASSVVGGSYEQYF
many	TRBD2	TRBJ2-5	TRBV13	TGTGCCAGCAGCGAACCGGGACTAGCGGCGGAGACCCAGTACTTC	CASSEPGLAAETQYF
.	.	TRBJ1-4	TRBV2	TGTGCCAGCAGTGAGGAGCGGGGCCGGGAGCAAAATGAAAAACTGTTTTTT	CASSEERGREQNEKLFF
few	.	TRBJ2-1	TRBV3-1	TGTGCCAGCCATAGGGGGGGGGCGGCTGGTCTGGTCAATGAGCAGTTCTTC	CASHRGGAAGLVNEQFF
.	.	TRBJ2-1	TRBV7-2	TGTGCCAACAGCTTAGCAGGACCTTCTGAGCAGTTCTTC	CANSLAGPSEQFF
.	.	TRBJ1-3	TRBV9	TGTGCCAGCAGCGTATTCGATCAGAAAAACACCACATATTTT	CASSVFDQKNTTYF